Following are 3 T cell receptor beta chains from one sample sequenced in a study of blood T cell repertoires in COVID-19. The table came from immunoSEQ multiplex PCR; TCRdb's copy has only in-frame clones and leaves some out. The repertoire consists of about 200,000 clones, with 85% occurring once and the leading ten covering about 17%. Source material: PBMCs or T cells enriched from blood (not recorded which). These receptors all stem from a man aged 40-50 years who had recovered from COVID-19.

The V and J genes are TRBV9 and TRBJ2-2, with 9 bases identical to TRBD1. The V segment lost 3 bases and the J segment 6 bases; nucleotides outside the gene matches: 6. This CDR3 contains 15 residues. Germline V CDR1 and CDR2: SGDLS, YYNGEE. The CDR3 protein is CASSGTGTGSGELFF. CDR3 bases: TGTGCCAGCAGCGGTACCGGGACAGGGTCCGGGGAGCTGTTTTTT.

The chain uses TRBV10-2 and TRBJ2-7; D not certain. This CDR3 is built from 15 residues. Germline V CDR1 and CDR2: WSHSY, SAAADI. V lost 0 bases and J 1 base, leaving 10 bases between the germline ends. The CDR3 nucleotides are TGCGCCAGCAGTGAGTCACTCCTTTTATCCTACGAGCAGTACTTC. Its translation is CASSESLLLSYEQYF.

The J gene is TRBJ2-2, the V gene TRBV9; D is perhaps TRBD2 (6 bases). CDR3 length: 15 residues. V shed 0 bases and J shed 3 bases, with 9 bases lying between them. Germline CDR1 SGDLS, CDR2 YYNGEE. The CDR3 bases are TGTGCCAGCAGCGTAGAAACTAGCTACACCGGGGAGCTGTTTTTT. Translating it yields CASSVETSYTGELFF.